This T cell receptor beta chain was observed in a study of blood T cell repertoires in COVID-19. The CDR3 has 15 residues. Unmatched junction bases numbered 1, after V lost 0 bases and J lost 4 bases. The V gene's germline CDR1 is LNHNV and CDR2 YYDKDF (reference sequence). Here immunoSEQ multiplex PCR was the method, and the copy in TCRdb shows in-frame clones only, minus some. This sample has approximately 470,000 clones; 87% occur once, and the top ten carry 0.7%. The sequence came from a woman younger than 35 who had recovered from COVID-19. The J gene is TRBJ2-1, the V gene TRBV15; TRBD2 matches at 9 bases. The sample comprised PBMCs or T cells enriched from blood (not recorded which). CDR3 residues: CATSRESGGYNEQFF. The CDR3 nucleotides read TGTGCCACCAGCAGAGAGAGCGGGGGGTACAATGAGCAGTTCTTC.